This T cell receptor (beta chain) was profiled in a study of blood T cell repertoires in COVID-19. Study in general: Nucleic acid was either cDNA or gDNA, and it came from T cells, B-cell-depleted T cells, or PBMCs.

The CDR3 length is 13 residues. Looked up from germline, CDR1 is MNHEY and CDR2 is SMNVEV (reference sequence). The V and J ends lost 0 bases and 7 bases respectively, with 9 bases between them. TCRdb's copy holds only in-frame clones and misses some; the assay was immunoSEQ multiplex PCR. This sample yields roughly 200,000 clones, of which 75% to 90% are seen a single time; approximately 8.4% belongs to the top ten. Sequencing used peripheral blood. The rearrangement links TRBV27 to TRBJ1-2; the D gene is possibly TRBD1 (6 bases). This sequence was found in a woman of 80 years or more with COVID-19, enrolled during active disease. The CDR3 loop is CASSLSQGGGYTF. The CDR3, as DNA: TGTGCCAGCAGTTTATCACAGGGTGGTGGCTACACCTTC.